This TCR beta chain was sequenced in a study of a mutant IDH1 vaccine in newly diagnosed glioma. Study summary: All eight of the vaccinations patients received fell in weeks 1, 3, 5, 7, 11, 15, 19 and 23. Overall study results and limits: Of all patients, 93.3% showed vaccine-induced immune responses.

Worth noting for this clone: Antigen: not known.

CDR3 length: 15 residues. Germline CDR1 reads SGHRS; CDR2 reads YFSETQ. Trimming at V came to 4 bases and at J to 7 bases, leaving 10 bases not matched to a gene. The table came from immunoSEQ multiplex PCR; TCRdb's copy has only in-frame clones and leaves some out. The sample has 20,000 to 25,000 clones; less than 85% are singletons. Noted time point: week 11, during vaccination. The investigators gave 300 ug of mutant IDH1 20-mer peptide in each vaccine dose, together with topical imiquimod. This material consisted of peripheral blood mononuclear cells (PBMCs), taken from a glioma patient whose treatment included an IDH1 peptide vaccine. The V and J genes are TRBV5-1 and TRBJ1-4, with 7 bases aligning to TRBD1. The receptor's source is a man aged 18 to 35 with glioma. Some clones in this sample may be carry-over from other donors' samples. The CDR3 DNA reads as TGCGCCAGCAGCCGGAGACAGGGAAGAAGTGAAAAACTGTTTTTT. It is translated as CASSRRQGRSEKLFF.